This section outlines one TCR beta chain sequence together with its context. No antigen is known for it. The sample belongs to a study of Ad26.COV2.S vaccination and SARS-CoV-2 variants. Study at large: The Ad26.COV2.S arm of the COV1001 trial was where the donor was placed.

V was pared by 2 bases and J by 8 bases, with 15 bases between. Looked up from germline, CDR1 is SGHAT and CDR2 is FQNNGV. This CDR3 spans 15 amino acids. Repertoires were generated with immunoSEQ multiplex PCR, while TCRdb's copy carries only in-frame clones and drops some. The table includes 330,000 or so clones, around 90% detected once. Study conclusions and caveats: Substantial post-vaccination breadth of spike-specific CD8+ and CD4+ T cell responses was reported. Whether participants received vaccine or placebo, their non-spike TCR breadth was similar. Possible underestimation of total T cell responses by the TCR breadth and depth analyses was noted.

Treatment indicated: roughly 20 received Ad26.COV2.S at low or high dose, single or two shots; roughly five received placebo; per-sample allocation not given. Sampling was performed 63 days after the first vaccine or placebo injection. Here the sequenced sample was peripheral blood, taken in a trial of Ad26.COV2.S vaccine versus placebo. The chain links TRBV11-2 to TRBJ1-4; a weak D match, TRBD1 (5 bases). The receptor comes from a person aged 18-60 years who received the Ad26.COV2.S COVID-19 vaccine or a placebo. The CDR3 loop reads CASSLMGPDSEKLFF. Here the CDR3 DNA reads TGTGCCAGCAGCTTAATGGGACCGGACTCGGAAAAACTGTTTTTT.